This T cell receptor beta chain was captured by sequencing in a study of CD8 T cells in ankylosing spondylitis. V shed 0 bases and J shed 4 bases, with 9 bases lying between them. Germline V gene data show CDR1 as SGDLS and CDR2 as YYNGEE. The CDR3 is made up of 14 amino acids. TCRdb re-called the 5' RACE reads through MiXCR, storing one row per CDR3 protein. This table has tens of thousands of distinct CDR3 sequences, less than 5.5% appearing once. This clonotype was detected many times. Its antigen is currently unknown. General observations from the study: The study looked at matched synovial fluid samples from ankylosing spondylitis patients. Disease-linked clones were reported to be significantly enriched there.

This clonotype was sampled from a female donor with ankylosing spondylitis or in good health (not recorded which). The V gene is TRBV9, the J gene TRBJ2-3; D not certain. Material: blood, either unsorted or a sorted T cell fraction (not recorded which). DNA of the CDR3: TGTGCCAGCAGCGTAGACCCCACTGCAGATACGCAGTATTTT. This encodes CASSVDPTADTQYF.